This T cell receptor (beta chain) was obtained from a study of T cells in Graves' hyperthyroidism and ophthalmopathy (dated by TCRdb to between 2018 and 2021). The study in broad terms: Peripheral blood samples were taken at the time of initial diagnosis, prior to any treatment. In more than five Graves' hyperthyroidism patients, the study also compared T-cell repertoires from thyroid tissue with T-cell repertoires from blood. A discovery cohort of approximately 97 patients, fewer than 50 with Graves' ophthalmopathy and approximately 60 with stable Graves' hyperthyroidism, was used to find distinguishing TCR V-J signatures. The 95 to 100 discovery patients were randomly divided into training and test sets at a 7:3 ratio. After blood sampling, hyperthyroidism patients were treated with methimazole at a starting dose of 30 mg daily, and ophthalmopathy patients were treated with high-dose intravenous methylprednisolone. Prospective prediction of ophthalmopathy was tested in an independent validation cohort of 18 to 20 hyperthyroidism patients and some 17 patients who later progressed to ophthalmopathy. The paper reports TCR Vbeta CDR3 sequencing of more than 120 peripheral blood samples: around 45 ophthalmopathy, around 80 hyperthyroidism and 17 progressor patients.

General study outcomes and caveats: In validation, progression to ophthalmopathy was predicted by the model with approximately 67% sensitivity and approximately 78% specificity, a median of approximately 6.5 months before onset. Sample size was not statistically predetermined, and blinding of investigators to group allocation was not performed. Ophthalmopathy was separated from stable hyperthyroidism by a 13 V-J signature model, with over 85% sensitivity and about 81% specificity obtained in cross-validation and 80%/75% obtained in testing. Blood samples also contained most of the expanded thyroid clonotypes (frequency above 0.001), which suggests that blood repertoires may reflect thyroid immune responses.

This clonotype occurred many times. There is no known antigen for this receptor. The sample holds no much larger clone one base away, and base qualities are not on file. Including cysteine and phenylalanine, the CDR3 has 15 amino acids. Only CDR3 DNA remains: 45 bases, in frame from the first base. CDR1 SQVTM and CDR2 ANQGSEA are derived from the germline V gene. At the junction V is shortened by 6 bases and J by 3 bases; bases outside the gene matches: 11. The TCR beta CDR3 regions were amplified from the RNA transcripts. The first round of RT-PCR for the TCR CDR3 was performed with the HTBI primer set and the Qiagen OneStep RT-PCR kit. A second multiplex PCR round built the libraries, followed by size selection and purification. Paired-end sequencing of the libraries was performed with 100 bp reads on an Illumina HiSeq2000. Per the original workflow: Raw data were processed with SOAPnuke, discarding reads with adapters, uncalled bases, mean Phred below 15, or no exact constant-primer or identifier match. High-quality paired reads were merged with COPE v1.2.5, and unique nucleotide sequences were defined as clonotypes. MiTCR v1.1 was used to align clonotypes to the IMGT TRBV, TRBD and TRBJ reference segments. Only V-J combinations with frequency above 0.0001, covering about 99% of repertoires, were analysed. The TCS score was defined as the ratio of F50 (clonal expansion) to E x V (chaos), calculated using BLOSUM62-based TCRdist between CDR3 peptides within each V-J. Welch's t-statistics and random forest reduced several hundred V-J features to 10 to 15, which were used in a naive Bayes classifier (R e1071). Through fastp at Q25 and MiXCR, TCRdb rebuilt clones from the public reads, retaining in-frame beta chains. Identical CDR3 proteins give one entry, which carries the most common genes and DNA. The authors' filters were not applied to this entry. Counted in this sample were around 290,000 distinct CDR3 sequences; 13% of them appeared once. Approximately 8.6% of the sample is taken by the ten largest.

The hyperthyroidism patients were between 18 and 65 years old and newly diagnosed, with a disease duration of less than 2 months. The study excluded patients with uncontrolled infections, other autoimmune diseases, pregnancy or lactation. Diagnoses were established on the basis of clinical symptoms, serum thyroxine and TRAb, thyroid ultrasound, and orbital computed tomography. For progressor patients, blood was drawn at the first diagnosis of hyperthyroidism, before any ophthalmopathy symptoms had appeared. PBMCs were isolated from more than 8 ml of fresh peripheral blood by Ficoll-Paque density gradient centrifugation. Progressor patients were initially diagnosed with Graves' hyperthyroidism and developed ophthalmopathy during follow-up. Trizol reagent was used to extract total RNA, and RNA quality was then checked on an Agilent 2100 Bioanalyzer.

The chain is assembled from TRBV29-1 and TRBJ2-7, with TRBD2 identical over 10 junction bases. The origin of this receptor is a woman in her twenties or thirties with Graves' hyperthyroidism that later progressed to Graves' ophthalmopathy. The sequenced material came from blood. The sequenced DNA: TGCAGCGTGGAGATAGCGGGAGGTGTGAACTACGAGCAGTACTTC. It codes for CSVEIAGGVNYEQYF.